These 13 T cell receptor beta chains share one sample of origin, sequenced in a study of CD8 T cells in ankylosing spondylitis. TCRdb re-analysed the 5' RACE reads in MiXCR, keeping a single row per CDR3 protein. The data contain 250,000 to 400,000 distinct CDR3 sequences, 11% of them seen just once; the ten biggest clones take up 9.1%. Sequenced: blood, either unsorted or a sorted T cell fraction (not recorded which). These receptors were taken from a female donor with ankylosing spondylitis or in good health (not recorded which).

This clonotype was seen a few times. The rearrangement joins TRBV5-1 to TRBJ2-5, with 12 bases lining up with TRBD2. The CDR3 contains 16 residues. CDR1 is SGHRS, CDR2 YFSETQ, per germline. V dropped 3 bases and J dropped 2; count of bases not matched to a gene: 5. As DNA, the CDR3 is TGCGCCAGCAGCTCTGGACTAGCGGGACGACAAGAGACCCAGTACTTC. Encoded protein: CASSSGLAGRQETQYF.

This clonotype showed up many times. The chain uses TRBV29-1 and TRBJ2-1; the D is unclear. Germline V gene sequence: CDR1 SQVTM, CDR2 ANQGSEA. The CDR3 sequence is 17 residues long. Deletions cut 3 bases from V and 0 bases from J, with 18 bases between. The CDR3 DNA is TGCAGCGTTGATTCTCAACCTGGGAAGAGCTCCTACAATGAGCAGTTCTTC. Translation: CSVDSQPGKSSYNEQFF.

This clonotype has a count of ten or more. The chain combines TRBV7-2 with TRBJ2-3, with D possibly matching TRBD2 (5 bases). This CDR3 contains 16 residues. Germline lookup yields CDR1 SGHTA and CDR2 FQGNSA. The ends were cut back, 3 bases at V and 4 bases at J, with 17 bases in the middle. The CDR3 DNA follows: TGTGCCAGCAGCTTCCGAGGGTTGGTATCATCAGATACGCAGTATTTT. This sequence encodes CASSFRGLVSSDTQYF.

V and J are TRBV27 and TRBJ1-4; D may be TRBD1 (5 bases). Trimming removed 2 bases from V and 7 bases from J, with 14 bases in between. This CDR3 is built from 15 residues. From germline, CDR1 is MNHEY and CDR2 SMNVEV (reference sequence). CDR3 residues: CASSLNQGLIEKLFF. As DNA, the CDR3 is TGTGCCAGCAGTTTAAATCAGGGCCTGATTGAAAAACTGTTTTTT.

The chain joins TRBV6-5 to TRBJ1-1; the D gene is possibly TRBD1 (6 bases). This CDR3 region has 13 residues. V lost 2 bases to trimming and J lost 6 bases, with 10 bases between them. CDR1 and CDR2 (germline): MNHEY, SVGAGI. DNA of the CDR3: TGTGCCAGCAGTTACAGCGGGGGCGCTGAAGCTTTCTTT. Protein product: CASSYSGGAEAFF.

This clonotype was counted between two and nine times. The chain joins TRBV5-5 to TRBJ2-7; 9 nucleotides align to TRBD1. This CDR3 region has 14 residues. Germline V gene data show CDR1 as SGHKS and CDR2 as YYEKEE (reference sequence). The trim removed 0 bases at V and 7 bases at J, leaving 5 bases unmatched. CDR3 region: CASSLVAGTGEQYF. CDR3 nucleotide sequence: TGTGCCAGCAGCTTGGTGGCAGGGACAGGGGAGCAGTACTTC.

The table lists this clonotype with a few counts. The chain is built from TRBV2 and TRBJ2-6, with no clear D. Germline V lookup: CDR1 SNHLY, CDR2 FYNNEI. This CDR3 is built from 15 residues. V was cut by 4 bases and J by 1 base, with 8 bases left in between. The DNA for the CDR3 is TGTGCCAGCAGTGTGGCCTTTTCTGGGGCCAACGTCCTGACTTTC. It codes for CASSVAFSGANVLTF.

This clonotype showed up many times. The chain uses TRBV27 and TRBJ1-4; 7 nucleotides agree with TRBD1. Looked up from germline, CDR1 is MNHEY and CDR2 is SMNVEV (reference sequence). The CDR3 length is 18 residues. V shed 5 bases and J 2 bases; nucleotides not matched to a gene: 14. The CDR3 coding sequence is TGTGCCAGCAGTGCACACGCAGGGGGAAGGTTTACTAATGAAAAACTGTTTTTT. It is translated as CASSAHAGGRFTNEKLFF.

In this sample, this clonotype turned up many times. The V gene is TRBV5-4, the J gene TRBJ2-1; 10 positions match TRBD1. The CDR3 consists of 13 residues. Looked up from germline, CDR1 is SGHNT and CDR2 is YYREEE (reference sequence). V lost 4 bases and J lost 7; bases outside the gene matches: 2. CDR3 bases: TGTGCCAGCAGCCGGACAGGGGGTAATGAGCAGTTCTTC. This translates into CASSRTGGNEQFF.

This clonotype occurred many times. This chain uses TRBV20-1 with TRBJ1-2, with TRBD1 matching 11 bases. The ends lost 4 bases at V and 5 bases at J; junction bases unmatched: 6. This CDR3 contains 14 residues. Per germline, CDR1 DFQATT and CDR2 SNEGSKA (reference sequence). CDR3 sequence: CSAIGQGAGYGYTF. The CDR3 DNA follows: TGCAGTGCTATCGGACAGGGGGCAGGGTATGGCTACACCTTC.

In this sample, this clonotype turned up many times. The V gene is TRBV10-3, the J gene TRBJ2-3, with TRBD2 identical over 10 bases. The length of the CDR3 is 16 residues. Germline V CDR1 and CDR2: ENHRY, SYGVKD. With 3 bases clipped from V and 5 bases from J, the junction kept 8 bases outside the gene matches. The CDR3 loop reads CAISESGLAGVDTQYF. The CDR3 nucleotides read TGTGCCATCAGTGAATCGGGTCTAGCGGGGGTAGATACGCAGTATTTT.

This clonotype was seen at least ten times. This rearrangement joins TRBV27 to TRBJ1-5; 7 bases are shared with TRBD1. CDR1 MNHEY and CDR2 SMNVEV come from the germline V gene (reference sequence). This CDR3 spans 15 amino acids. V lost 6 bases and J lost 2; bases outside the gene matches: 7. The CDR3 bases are TGTGCCAGCAGCTTCAACGACAGGGGCAATCAGCCCCAGCATTTT. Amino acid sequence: CASSFNDRGNQPQHF.

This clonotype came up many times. This CDR3 reads CSAPTRTRELFF. In DNA form, the CDR3 reads TGCAGTGCACCCACTAGAACCCGGGAGCTGTTTTTT. The gene calls are TRBV20-1 and TRBJ2-2; D might be TRBD2 (5 bases). V was pared by 6 bases and J by 9 bases, with 14 bases between. In germline, CDR1 is DFQATT, CDR2 SNEGSKA (reference sequence). The CDR3 contains 12 residues.